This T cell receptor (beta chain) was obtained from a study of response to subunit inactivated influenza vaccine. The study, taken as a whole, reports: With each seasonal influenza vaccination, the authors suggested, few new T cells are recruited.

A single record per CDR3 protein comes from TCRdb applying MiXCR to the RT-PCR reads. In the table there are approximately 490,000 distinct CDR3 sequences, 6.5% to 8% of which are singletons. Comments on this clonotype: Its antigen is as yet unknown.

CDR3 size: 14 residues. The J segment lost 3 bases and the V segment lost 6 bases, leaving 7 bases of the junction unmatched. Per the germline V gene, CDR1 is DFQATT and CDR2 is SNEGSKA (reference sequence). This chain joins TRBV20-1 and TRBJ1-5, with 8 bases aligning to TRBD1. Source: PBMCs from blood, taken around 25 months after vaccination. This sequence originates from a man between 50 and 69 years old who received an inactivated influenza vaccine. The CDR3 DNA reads TGCAGTGCCCCAGACAGGGGTTACAATCAGCCCCAGCATTTT. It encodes CSAPDRGYNQPQHF.